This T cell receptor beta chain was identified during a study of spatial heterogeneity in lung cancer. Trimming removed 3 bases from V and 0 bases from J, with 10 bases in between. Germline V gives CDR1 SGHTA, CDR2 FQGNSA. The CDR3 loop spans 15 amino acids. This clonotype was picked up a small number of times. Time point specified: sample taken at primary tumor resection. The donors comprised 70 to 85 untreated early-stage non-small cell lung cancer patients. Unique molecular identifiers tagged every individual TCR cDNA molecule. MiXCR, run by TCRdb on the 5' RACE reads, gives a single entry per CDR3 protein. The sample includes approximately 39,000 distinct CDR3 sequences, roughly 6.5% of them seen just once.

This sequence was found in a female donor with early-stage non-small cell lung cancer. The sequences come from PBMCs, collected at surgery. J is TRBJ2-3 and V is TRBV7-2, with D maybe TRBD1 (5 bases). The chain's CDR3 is CASSFQTVSTDTQYF. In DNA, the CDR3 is TGTGCCAGCAGCTTCCAGACAGTAAGCACAGATACGCAGTATTTT. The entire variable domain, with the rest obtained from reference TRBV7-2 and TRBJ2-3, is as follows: GAGVSQSPSNKVTEKGKDVELRCDPISGHTALYWYRQSLGQGLEFLIYFQGNSAPDKSGLPSDRFSAERTGGSVSTLTIQRTQQEDSAVYLCASSFQTVSTDTQYFGPGTRLTVL.